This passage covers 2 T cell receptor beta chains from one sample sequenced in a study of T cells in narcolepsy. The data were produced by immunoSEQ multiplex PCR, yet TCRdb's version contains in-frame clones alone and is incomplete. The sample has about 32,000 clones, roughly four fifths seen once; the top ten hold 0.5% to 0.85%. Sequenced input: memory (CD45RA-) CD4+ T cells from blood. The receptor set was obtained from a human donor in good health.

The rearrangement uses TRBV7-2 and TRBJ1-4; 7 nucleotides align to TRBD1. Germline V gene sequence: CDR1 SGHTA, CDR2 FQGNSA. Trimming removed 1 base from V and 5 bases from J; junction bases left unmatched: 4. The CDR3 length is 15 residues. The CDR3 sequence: CASSLGLRGNEKLFF. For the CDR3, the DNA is TGTGCCAGCAGCTTAGGGCTCAGGGGGAATGAAAAACTGTTTTTT.

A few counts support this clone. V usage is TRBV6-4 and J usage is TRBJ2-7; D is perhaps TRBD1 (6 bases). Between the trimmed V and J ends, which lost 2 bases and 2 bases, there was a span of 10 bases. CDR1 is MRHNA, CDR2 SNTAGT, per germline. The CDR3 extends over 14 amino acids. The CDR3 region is CASSDRDTTYEQYV. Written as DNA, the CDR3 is TGTGCCAGCAGTGACCGGGACACCACCTACGAGCAGTACGTC.